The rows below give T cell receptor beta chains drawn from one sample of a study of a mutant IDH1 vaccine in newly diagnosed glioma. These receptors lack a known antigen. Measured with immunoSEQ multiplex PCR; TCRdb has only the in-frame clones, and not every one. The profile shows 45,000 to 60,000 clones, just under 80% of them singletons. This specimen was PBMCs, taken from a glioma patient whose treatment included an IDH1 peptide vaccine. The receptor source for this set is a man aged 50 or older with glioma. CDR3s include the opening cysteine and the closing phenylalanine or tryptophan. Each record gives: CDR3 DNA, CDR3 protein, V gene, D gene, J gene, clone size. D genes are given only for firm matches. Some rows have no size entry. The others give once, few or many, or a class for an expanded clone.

CDR3 DNA: TGTGCCAGCACGGGGCCAGAGATAGGAGAGACCCAGTACTTC
CDR3 protein: CASTGPEIGETQYF
V gene: TRBV2
D gene: .
J gene: TRBJ2-5
clone size: .

CDR3 DNA: TGTGCCAGCAGTGAATTTGGACCTTCCTACGAGCAGTACTTC
CDR3 protein: CASSEFGPSYEQYF
V gene: TRBV25-1
D gene: .
J gene: TRBJ2-7
clone size: few

CDR3 DNA: TGTGCCAGCACTCGGGATGTCGGGGGGTGGGACACTGAAGCTTTCTTT
CDR3 protein: CASTRDVGGWDTEAFF
V gene: TRBV5-4
D gene: .
J gene: TRBJ1-1
clone size: .

CDR3 DNA: TGTGCCAGCAGTTTTGGGAGGGAAAATGGCTACACCTTC
CDR3 protein: CASSFGRENGYTF
V gene: TRBV6-1
D gene: .
J gene: TRBJ1-2
clone size: .

CDR3 DNA: TGCAGCGTCATGTTCCAAGAGACCCAGTACTTC
CDR3 protein: CSVMFQETQYF
V gene: TRBV29-1
D gene: .
J gene: TRBJ2-5
clone size: .

CDR3 DNA: TGTGCCAGCAGCCAAGCTATCAGCAGGGCGTATAGGAACACTGAAGCTTTCTTT
CDR3 protein: CASSQAISRAYRNTEAFF
V gene: TRBV14
D gene: .
J gene: TRBJ1-1
clone size: .

CDR3 DNA: TGTGCCAGCAGTTACTCGGGGTTATCTGGGGACGAGCAGTACTTC
CDR3 protein: CASSYSGLSGDEQYF
V gene: TRBV6-6
D gene: .
J gene: TRBJ2-7
clone size: once

CDR3 DNA: TGTGCCTGGAGTCCCGGGACAGGATACGAGCAGTACTTC
CDR3 protein: CAWSPGTGYEQYF
V gene: TRBV30
D gene: TRBD1
J gene: TRBJ2-7
clone size: .

CDR3 DNA: TGTGCCAGTACCCCGGAACAGTTTTATCAGCCCCAGCATTTT
CDR3 protein: CASTPEQFYQPQHF
V gene: TRBV19
D gene: .
J gene: TRBJ1-5
clone size: .

CDR3 DNA: TGTGCCAGCAGGAAACAGGGACCTGGAAACACCATATATTTT
CDR3 protein: CASRKQGPGNTIYF
V gene: TRBV2
D gene: .
J gene: TRBJ1-3
clone size: few

CDR3 DNA: TGTGCCAGTAGTATAGGGTTCAGGGATGGGGAGACCCAGTACTTC
CDR3 protein: CASSIGFRDGETQYF
V gene: TRBV19
D gene: .
J gene: TRBJ2-5
clone size: once

CDR3 DNA: TGTGCCAGCAGTCCTCAAAGCTTCTATGGCTACACCTTC
CDR3 protein: CASSPQSFYGYTF
V gene: TRBV6-5
D gene: .
J gene: TRBJ1-2
clone size: .

CDR3 DNA: TGTGCCAGCAGTTCCATCTGGGAGGGTAACTATGGCTACACCTTC
CDR3 protein: CASSSIWEGNYGYTF
V gene: TRBV6-6
D gene: .
J gene: TRBJ1-2
clone size: .

CDR3 DNA: TGTGCCAGCAGCGCCCGGTGGGGGGATGACGAGCAGTACTTC
CDR3 protein: CASSARWGDDEQYF
V gene: TRBV7-2
D gene: .
J gene: TRBJ2-7
clone size: .

CDR3 DNA: TGTGCCAGCAACTCTGCCGGGACTGAAAAACTGTTTTTT
CDR3 protein: CASNSAGTEKLFF
V gene: TRBV5-5
D gene: .
J gene: TRBJ1-4
clone size: .

CDR3 DNA: TGTGCCATCAGTGCCACTACTAGCGGGGGCAATGAGCAGTTCTTC
CDR3 protein: CAISATTSGGNEQFF
V gene: TRBV10-3
D gene: TRBD2
J gene: TRBJ2-1
clone size: .

CDR3 DNA: TGTGCCAGCGCGCTTATAGCGGAGACCCAGTACTTC
CDR3 protein: CASALIAETQYF
V gene: TRBV28
D gene: .
J gene: TRBJ2-5
clone size: .

CDR3 DNA: TGTGCCAGCAGCATACCGGGACAGGGGGTCTATGAGCAGTTCTTC
CDR3 protein: CASSIPGQGVYEQFF
V gene: TRBV7-9
D gene: TRBD1
J gene: TRBJ2-1
clone size: .

CDR3 DNA: TGCGCCAGCAGCCGCGTGGGGACAGGGAGAAGCGGGGAGCTGTTTTTT
CDR3 protein: CASSRVGTGRSGELFF
V gene: TRBV5-1
D gene: TRBD1
J gene: TRBJ2-2
clone size: .

CDR3 DNA: TGTGCCAGCAGCTGGTGGACAGGGGTTGAGAATCAGCCCCAGCATTTT
CDR3 protein: CASSWWTGVENQPQHF
V gene: TRBV7-4
D gene: TRBD1
J gene: TRBJ1-5
clone size: .

CDR3 DNA: TGTGCCAGTACCCCGCGGGACAGGGGGTATCAGCCCCAGCATTTT
CDR3 protein: CASTPRDRGYQPQHF
V gene: TRBV19
D gene: TRBD1
J gene: TRBJ1-5
clone size: .

CDR3 DNA: TGTGCCTTCGGGGCCAGCGGGGGGGAAGAGACCCAGTACTTC
CDR3 protein: CAFGASGGEETQYF
V gene: TRBV30
D gene: TRBD2
J gene: TRBJ2-5
clone size: once

CDR3 DNA: TGTGCCAGCAGTCGTCTTGGGGGTTCCTACGAGCAGTACTTC
CDR3 protein: CASSRLGGSYEQYF
V gene: TRBV27
D gene: .
J gene: TRBJ2-7
clone size: .

CDR3 DNA: TGCGCCAGCAGCCCTTCGACAGGGTTGACGAACACTGAAGCTTTCTTT
CDR3 protein: CASSPSTGLTNTEAFF
V gene: TRBV5-1
D gene: TRBD1
J gene: TRBJ1-1
clone size: medium-sized

CDR3 DNA: TGTGCCTGGAGCCGTCGGGGGGCAGCCGCCCGCACAGATACGCAGTATTTT
CDR3 protein: CAWSRRGAAARTDTQYF
V gene: TRBV30
D gene: .
J gene: TRBJ2-3
clone size: .

CDR3 DNA: TGTGCCAGCAGTTACCCTACTAGGGCCCAGCATTTT
CDR3 protein: CASSYPTRAQHF
V gene: TRBV6-5
D gene: .
J gene: TRBJ1-5
clone size: .

CDR3 DNA: TGTGCCAGCAGCGTAGGGGGGAGCAGGGCGAACACCGGGGAGCTGTTTTTT
CDR3 protein: CASSVGGSRANTGELFF
V gene: TRBV9
D gene: .
J gene: TRBJ2-2
clone size: .

CDR3 DNA: TGTGCCAGCAGCTTACGTCAGGGAGGGGAAAAACTGTTTTTT
CDR3 protein: CASSLRQGGEKLFF
V gene: TRBV7-9
D gene: .
J gene: TRBJ1-4
clone size: .

CDR3 DNA: TGTGCCAGCAGCCCTGGGGGCACGCCCTACGAGCAGTACTTC
CDR3 protein: CASSPGGTPYEQYF
V gene: TRBV9
D gene: .
J gene: TRBJ2-7
clone size: .

CDR3 DNA: TGTGCCAGCAGCGTAGAGGGGCAACGCGGTGAAAAACTGTTTTTT
CDR3 protein: CASSVEGQRGEKLFF
V gene: TRBV9
D gene: .
J gene: TRBJ1-4
clone size: .

CDR3 DNA: TGCAGTCCTAGGGACCAGTACTTC
CDR3 protein: CSPRDQYF
V gene: TRBV20-1
D gene: .
J gene: TRBJ2-5
clone size: .

CDR3 DNA: TGTGCCAGCAGAGGACAGGACATGAACACCGGGGAGCTGTTTTTT
CDR3 protein: CASRGQDMNTGELFF
V gene: TRBV7-9
D gene: TRBD1
J gene: TRBJ2-2
clone size: .

CDR3 DNA: TGTGCCAGCAGCTTAGGGGGAGGTAGGATGAACACTGAAGCTTTCTTT
CDR3 protein: CASSLGGGRMNTEAFF
V gene: TRBV7-3
D gene: .
J gene: TRBJ1-1
clone size: .

CDR3 DNA: TGTGCCAGCAGTGAAAGGGCCCTCTCTGGAAACACCATATATTTT
CDR3 protein: CASSERALSGNTIYF
V gene: TRBV25-1
D gene: .
J gene: TRBJ1-3
clone size: .

CDR3 DNA: TGTGCCAGTAGCCTACAGGGGATCGCTGAAGCTTTCTTT
CDR3 protein: CASSLQGIAEAFF
V gene: TRBV19
D gene: TRBD1
J gene: TRBJ1-1
clone size: .

CDR3 DNA: TGCGCCAGCAGCCCTCAGGAAGCGGGTACGACAGGATACTCCTACGAGCAGTACTTC
CDR3 protein: CASSPQEAGTTGYSYEQYF
V gene: TRBV4-1
D gene: .
J gene: TRBJ2-7
clone size: .

CDR3 DNA: TGCGCCAGCAGCTTTACCCAGGGAGCTTATGGCTACACCTTC
CDR3 protein: CASSFTQGAYGYTF
V gene: TRBV5-1
D gene: .
J gene: TRBJ1-2
clone size: .

CDR3 DNA: TGTGCCAGCAGCGAGGGGGTCGCAGGGAGGAACGAGCAGTACTTC
CDR3 protein: CASSEGVAGRNEQYF
V gene: TRBV9
D gene: .
J gene: TRBJ2-7
clone size: .

CDR3 DNA: TGCGCCAGCAGTCAATCGAAGGAGACAGGGGGCGCGAGACAGCCCCAGCATTTT
CDR3 protein: CASSQSKETGGARQPQHF
V gene: TRBV23-1
D gene: TRBD1
J gene: TRBJ1-5
clone size: .

CDR3 DNA: TGTGCCTGGAGTCCCCGAAGGCAGACCCAGTACTTC
CDR3 protein: CAWSPRRQTQYF
V gene: TRBV30
D gene: .
J gene: TRBJ2-5
clone size: .

CDR3 DNA: TGTGCCACCAGCAGGCGACAGGGGGTAACAGATACGCAGTATTTT
CDR3 protein: CATSRRQGVTDTQYF
V gene: TRBV15
D gene: TRBD1
J gene: TRBJ2-3
clone size: few

CDR3 DNA: TGTGCCAGCAGTTTCCAGGCCGGGGCTGAAGCTTTCTTT
CDR3 protein: CASSFQAGAEAFF
V gene: TRBV27
D gene: .
J gene: TRBJ1-1
clone size: few

CDR3 DNA: TGTGCCAGCAGCTTTGGTAGCGGGGGGAAGGCCTACGAGCAGTACTTC
CDR3 protein: CASSFGSGGKAYEQYF
V gene: TRBV5-4
D gene: TRBD2
J gene: TRBJ2-7
clone size: .

CDR3 DNA: TGCGCCAGCAGCTTGGGCGCAGGGAATGGCTACACCTTC
CDR3 protein: CASSLGAGNGYTF
V gene: TRBV5-1
D gene: .
J gene: TRBJ1-2
clone size: .

CDR3 DNA: TGTGCCTGGGGTAGGGGGCGCGGGGGCACTGAAGCTTTCTTT
CDR3 protein: CAWGRGRGGTEAFF
V gene: TRBV30
D gene: TRBD1
J gene: TRBJ1-1
clone size: few